The 9 T cell receptor beta chains given below trace back to one sample, sequenced in a study of T cell changes during pregnancy in multiple sclerosis. TCRdb keeps only in-frame clones here, not all; method: immunoSEQ multiplex PCR. The table has 55,000 to 70,000 clones, around 90% seen once. The starting material was CD4+ T cells from peripheral blood mononuclear cells, obtained after pregnancy. The receptor set was obtained from a female donor with multiple sclerosis, enrolled in a pregnancy study.

The CDR3 sequence: CASSLAGTGTEAFF. The CDR3 coding sequence is TGTGCCAGCAGCCTAGCCGGGACAGGGACTGAAGCTTTCTTT. The gene calls are TRBV27 and TRBJ1-1; 9 bases map to TRBD1. The CDR3 covers 14 residues. CDR1 and CDR2 from the germline V gene are MNHEY and SMNVEV (reference sequence). Unmatched junction bases numbered 7, after V lost 6 bases and J lost 5 bases.

V usage is TRBV11-2 and J usage is TRBJ1-1; TRBD1 aligns across 12 bases. In germline, CDR1 is SGHAT, CDR2 FQNNGV. V lost 5 bases to trimming and J lost 1 base; unmatched junction nucleotides: 5. The CDR3 totals 16 residues. The chain's CDR3 is CASSGPGQGANTEAFF. DNA for the CDR3: TGTGCCAGCAGCGGTCCGGGACAGGGGGCGAACACTGAAGCTTTCTTT.

The V call is TRBV14, the J call TRBJ2-7, with 8 bases aligning to TRBD2. V shed 0 bases, J shed 6 bases, and the junction held 7 bases outside the gene matches. CDR1 SGHDN and CDR2 FVKESK come from the germline V gene. This CDR3 spans 15 amino acids. This chain's CDR3 is CASSQELAVLSEQYF. The CDR3 DNA is TGTGCCAGCAGCCAAGAACTAGCGGTCCTGAGCGAGCAGTACTTC. The whole variable domain, remainder taken from reference TRBV14 and TRBJ2-7, is EAGVTQFPSHSVIEKGQTVTLRCDPISGHDNLYWYRRVMGKEIKFLLHFVKESKQDESGMPNNRFLAERTGGTYSTLKVQPAELEDSGVYFCASSQELAVLSEQYFGPGTRLTVT.

V is TRBV11-1 and J is TRBJ2-4; 8 bases fit TRBD1. CDR1 is SGHAT, CDR2 FQDESV, per germline (reference sequence). The ends lost 2 bases at V and 1 base at J; junction bases unmatched: 10. The CDR3 has 18 residues. CDR3 sequence (DNA): TGTGCCAGCAGCTTATTCCCAGGGGGCGCGAGGGCCAAAAACATTCAGTACTTC. It codes for CASSLFPGGARAKNIQYF.

V and J are TRBV11-3 and TRBJ2-1, with 9 bases lining up with TRBD2. This CDR3 has 17 residues. The V segment lost 5 bases and the J segment 4 bases; nucleotides outside the gene matches: 12. Germline loops: CDR1 SGHNT, CDR2 YENEEA. The CDR3 spells CASSPGGVSGGYNEQFF. The CDR3 DNA follows: TGTGCCAGCAGCCCTGGTGGTGTTAGCGGGGGATACAATGAGCAGTTCTTC.

The rearrangement links TRBV9 to TRBJ2-2; D is undetermined. CDR3 length: 12 amino acids. The germline gives CDR1 SGDLS, CDR2 YYNGEE. V gave up 4 bases and J gave up 4 bases, with 5 bases separating them. The DNA for the CDR3 is TGTGCCAGCAGCACACCCACCGGGGAGCTGTTTTTT. Its protein product is CASSTPTGELFF.

The rearrangement links TRBV7-9 to TRBJ2-1; TRBD2 matches at 7 bases. The CDR3 is made up of 15 amino acids. The germline gives CDR1 SEHNR, CDR2 FQNEAQ (reference sequence). The trim removed 5 bases at V and 9 bases at J, leaving 13 bases unmatched. CDR3 coding DNA: TGTGCCAGCAGCCCACTCGGACTAGAAGGCGGTGAGCAGTTCTTC. It encodes CASSPLGLEGGEQFF.

The chain recombines TRBV4-1 with TRBJ1-4, with D maybe TRBD1 (5 bases). The CDR3 runs 15 residues. V was pared by 0 bases and J by 15 bases, with 20 bases between. Germline V CDR1 and CDR2: MGHRA, YSYEKL. The CDR3 nucleotides read TGCGCCAGCAGCCAAGATGCGGGGACGGACGTCTTCGTGTTTTTT. It yields the protein CASSQDAGTDVFVFF.

The V call is TRBV6-1, the J call TRBJ1-3; D might be TRBD1 (5 bases). Germline CDR1 reads MNHNS; CDR2 reads SASEGT. The V end was cut by 3 bases, the J end by 0 bases, with 9 bases between. The CDR3 loop spans 15 amino acids. CDR3 DNA: TGTGCCAGCAGTGAGCAGGGCCACTCTGGAAACACCATATATTTT. Translated, it gives CASSEQGHSGNTIYF.